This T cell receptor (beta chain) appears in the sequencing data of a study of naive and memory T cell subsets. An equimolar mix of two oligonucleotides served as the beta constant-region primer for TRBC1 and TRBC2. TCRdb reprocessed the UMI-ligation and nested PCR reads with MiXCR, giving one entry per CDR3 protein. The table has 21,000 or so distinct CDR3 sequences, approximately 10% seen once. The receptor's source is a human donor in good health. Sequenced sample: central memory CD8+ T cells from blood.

The CDR3 loop is CSGKQGNTEAFF. CDR3 nucleotide sequence: TGCAGCGGCAAACAAGGAAACACTGAAGCTTTCTTT. The V call is TRBV29-1, the J call TRBJ1-1, with D unclear. In germline, CDR1 is SQVTM, CDR2 ANQGSEA. The CDR3 length is 12 residues. Trimming shortened V by 7 bases and J by 2 bases, and 11 bases separated the two germline ends. Full variable domain (rest looked up from reference TRBV29-1 and TRBJ1-1): SAVISQKPSRDICQRGTSLTIQCQVDSQVTMMFWYRQQPGQSLTLIATANQGSEATYESGFVIDKFPISRPNLTFSTLTVSNMSPEDSSIYLCSGKQGNTEAFFGQGTRLTVV.